A single sample gave rise to the 20 T cell receptor beta chains below, sequenced in a study of human T cells and chemical hapten exposure. Time point of the sample: patch test 1, 2 weeks after DPC sensitization. Treatment of the sample: therapeutic diphenylcyclopropenone sensitization with weekly scalp DPC. MiXCR, applied by TCRdb to the RACE reads, yields one record per CDR3 protein. The sample holds fewer than 130,000 distinct CDR3 sequences, 9.5% to 12% seen once. Sample: whole blood, taken in connection with sensitization to the hapten diphenylcyclopropenone (DPC). All receptors come from a woman aged 40 to 50 with alopecia areata. Some clones in this sample may be carry-over from other donors' samples.

This clonotype was counted ten times or more. The rearrangement uses TRBV12-3 or TRBV12-4 and TRBJ1-1; possibly TRBD1 for D (6 bases). This CDR3 is built from 12 residues. V lost 1 base to trimming and J lost 11 bases, with 11 bases between them. CDR3 sequence reads: CASSLVGGQAFF. CDR3 DNA sequence: TGTGCCAGCAGTTTAGTAGGGGGGCAGGCTTTCTTT.

The chain is built from TRBV29-1 and TRBJ1-3, with D unclear. V was pared by 2 bases and J by 0 bases, with 8 bases between. The germline CDR1 and CDR2 sequences are SQVTM and ANQGSEA. The CDR3 covers 14 residues. The DNA for the CDR3 is TGCAGCGTTGAACCGGGCCGCTCTGGAAACACCATATATTTT. This gives the protein CSVEPGRSGNTIYF.

J is TRBJ1-1 and V is TRBV4-3; the D is unclear. The CDR3 is 13 residues long. Trimming removed 0 bases at V and 6 bases at J, with 8 bases between. CDR1 LGHNA and CDR2 YSLEER come from the germline V gene. In DNA form, the CDR3 reads TGCGCCAGCAGCCAAGACGGGGAAGCTGAAGCTTTCTTT. Translation gives CASSQDGEAEAFF.

This clonotype was observed many times. This chain connects TRBV11-3 to TRBJ2-2; D gene ambiguous. The CDR3 runs 16 residues. V lost 3 bases to trimming and J lost 5 bases, with 16 bases between them. The germline V gene encodes CDR1 SGHNT and CDR2 YENEEA. In DNA, the CDR3 is TGTGCCAGCAGCTTGGCGACGTTAGCCGATACCGGGGAGCTGTTTTTT. This encodes CASSLATLADTGELFF.

This clonotype was seen at least ten times. The chain recombines TRBV14 with TRBJ2-3, with D perhaps given as TRBD1 or TRBD2 (5 bases each). From germline, CDR1 is SGHDN and CDR2 FVKESK. The V and J ends lost 5 bases and 1 base respectively, with 13 bases between them. CDR3 size: 15 residues. CDR3 protein: CASSSLGVRTDTQYF. CDR3 bases: TGTGCCAGCAGCTCCTTGGGGGTTCGCACAGATACGCAGTATTTT.

This clonotype was observed once. The V gene is TRBV11-2, the J gene TRBJ1-4; 8 bases are a match to TRBD1. The CDR3 is made up of 15 amino acids. Germline CDR1 SGHAT, CDR2 FQNNGV. J lost 6 bases, V lost 4 bases, and 7 bases had no gene match. The CDR3 protein is CASSSPTGGYEKLFF. The CDR3 bases are TGTGCCAGCAGCTCGCCCACAGGGGGTTATGAAAAACTGTTTTTT.

This chain joins TRBV3-1 and TRBJ2-6; tentatively, D is TRBD2 (5 bases). The CDR3 totals 14 residues. With 3 bases removed from V and 2 bases from J, the gap between germline ends came to 5 bases. Germline values: CDR1 LGHDT, CDR2 YNNKEL (reference sequence). The CDR3, as DNA: TGTGCCAGCAGCCAGAGGGCTGGGGCCAACGTCCTGACTTTC. Amino acids: CASSQRAGANVLTF.

In its sample, this clonotype was seen a few times. The chain is built from TRBV9 and TRBJ2-3; TRBD2 agrees at 8 bases. V lost 7 bases to trimming and J lost 2 bases; unmatched junction nucleotides: 3. This CDR3 contains 13 residues. Germline V gene data show CDR1 as SGDLS and CDR2 as YYNGEE. The CDR3 is CASARGATDTQYF. Here the CDR3 DNA reads TGTGCCAGCGCGCGGGGGGCCACAGATACGCAGTATTTT. Complete variable domain (other parts from reference TRBV9 and TRBJ2-3): DSGVTQTPKHLITATGQRVTLRCSPRSGDLSVYWYQQSLDQGLQFLIQYYNGEERAKGNILERFSAQQFPDLHSELNLSSLELGDSALYFCASARGATDTQYFGPGTRLTVL.

In this sample, this clonotype turned up many times. V and J are TRBV27 and TRBJ1-5, with unresolved D. The V end was cut by 0 bases, the J end by 4 bases, with 10 bases between. The CDR3 is 15 amino acids. Germline-derived CDR1 and CDR2 are MNHEY and SMNVEV (reference sequence). CDR3 DNA sequence: TGTGCCAGCAGTTTATCGCGGCAGAGTAATCAGCCCCAGCATTTT. This translates into CASSLSRQSNQPQHF.

This clonotype was recorded many times. This rearrangement joins TRBV5-6 to TRBJ1-2, with a possible D match to TRBD1 (5 bases). The V end was cut by 4 bases, the J end by 5 bases, with 18 bases between. Germline V gene sequence: CDR1 SGHDT, CDR2 YYEEEE. The CDR3 runs 15 residues. The CDR3 DNA reads TGTGCCAGCAGCCCGGGGACCGGGCGATCTTATGGCTACACCTTC. This codes for CASSPGTGRSYGYTF.

In its sample, this clonotype was seen many times. This rearrangement joins TRBV30 to TRBJ2-2; D may be TRBD2 (6 bases). The CDR3 is 16 residues long. The germline V gene has CDR1 GTSNPN and CDR2 SVGIG (reference sequence). Between the trimmed V and J ends, which lost 2 bases and 7 bases, there was a span of 20 bases. This CDR3 reads CAWSSFPGVQVGELFF. CDR3 nucleotides: TGTGCCTGGAGTAGCTTCCCGGGAGTCCAGGTCGGGGAGCTGTTTTTT.

This clonotype has only a few counts. The chain combines TRBV7-9 with TRBJ2-1; 7 bases are a match to TRBD2. CDR1 and CDR2 from the germline V gene are SEHNR and FQNEAQ (reference sequence). With 3 bases clipped from V and 5 bases from J, the junction kept 16 bases outside the gene matches. The length of the CDR3 is 18 residues. In nucleotides, the CDR3 is TGTGCCAGCAGCTTTTATAACGGACCGGGGGGAGTCAACAATGAGCAGTTCTTC. Amino acids: CASSFYNGPGGVNNEQFF.

This clonotype was seen at least ten times. V usage is TRBV6-5 and J usage is TRBJ2-3; D might be TRBD1 (6 bases). Germline CDR1 MNHEY, CDR2 SVGAGI. The CDR3 length is 14 residues. Between the trimmed V and J ends, which lost 6 bases and 2 bases, there was a span of 12 bases. The CDR3: CASSQRDTTDTQYF. The DNA of the CDR3 is TGTGCCAGCAGCCAACGGGACACCACAGATACGCAGTATTTT.

The rearrangement uses TRBV5-1 and TRBJ2-3, with 11 positions matching TRBD2. From germline, CDR1 is SGHRS and CDR2 YFSETQ. CDR3 size: 17 residues. After removal of 3 bases from V and 4 bases from J, the junction contained 10 bases not matched to a gene. CDR3 DNA: TGCGCCAGCAGCTCTACTAGCGGGAGTATGAGGGCAGATACGCAGTATTTT. Amino acid sequence: CASSSTSGSMRADTQYF.

The chain combines TRBV9 with TRBJ2-5; 7 positions match TRBD1. V trimming: 1 base; J trimming: 1 base; junction bases outside the gene matches: 4. The CDR3 loop spans 15 amino acids. Germline-derived CDR1 and CDR2 are SGDLS and YYNGEE. This CDR3 is CASSVLGDSQETQYF. The CDR3 bases are TGTGCCAGCAGCGTACTAGGGGACAGCCAAGAGACCCAGTACTTC.

The table lists this clonotype with many counts. The gene calls are TRBV6-2 or TRBV6-3 and TRBJ2-7; 7 bases fit TRBD2. Germline trimming cut 0 bases from V and 0 bases from J; bases unmatched to any gene: 5. The CDR3 extends over 16 amino acids. Germline V CDR1 and CDR2: MNHEY, SVGEGT. CDR3: CASSYSGTTLSYEQYF. The CDR3, as DNA: TGTGCCAGCAGTTACTCCGGGACTACACTCTCCTACGAGCAGTACTTC.

In its sample, this clonotype was seen a few times. The gene calls are TRBV20-1 and TRBJ2-5; TRBD2 matches at 10 bases. Germline values: CDR1 DFQATT, CDR2 SNEGSKA (reference sequence). V shed 6 bases and J 3 bases; nucleotides not matched to a gene: 4. This CDR3 has 13 residues. This CDR3 reads CSAASGGEETQYF. The CDR3 nucleotides read TGCAGTGCCGCCAGCGGGGGGGAAGAGACCCAGTACTTC.

This clonotype has only a few counts. The chain carries TRBV4-3 and TRBJ1-1; weak D call: TRBD1 (6 bases). The CDR3 extends over 15 amino acids. Per germline, CDR1 LGHNA and CDR2 YSLEER. V gave up 1 base and J gave up 2 bases, with 11 bases separating them. The CDR3 coding sequence is TGCGCCAGCAGCCAAGTCAGGGGACAAAACACTGAAGCTTTCTTT. Its translation: CASSQVRGQNTEAFF.

This clonotype was counted many times. The CDR3 DNA follows: TGTGCCAGCAGCTTAGCCAGGGTAGGAGCTTTCTTT. Protein product: CASSLARVGAFF. The chain joins TRBV7-9 to TRBJ1-1, with D perhaps TRBD1 (5 bases). Germline V CDR1 and CDR2: SEHNR, FQNEAQ (reference sequence). Trimming removed 0 bases from V and 10 bases from J, with 9 bases in between. This CDR3 is built from 12 residues. Full variable domain (outside the CDR3, taken from reference TRBV7-9 and TRBJ1-1): DTGVSQNPRHKITKRGQNVTFRCDPISEHNRLYWYRQTLGQGPEFLTYFQNEAQLEKSRLLSDRFSAERPKGSFSTLEIQRTEQGDSAMYLCASSLARVGAFFGQGTRLTVV.

There are many counts of this clonotype. V gene TRBV5-1 combines with J gene TRBJ2-7; D might be TRBD1 (6 bases). Per germline, CDR1 SGHRS and CDR2 YFSETQ. The V end was cut by 5 bases, the J end by 3 bases, with 24 bases between. The CDR3 has 17 amino acids. The CDR3 region is CASRPGMDSWSNYEQYF. The CDR3 DNA sequence: TGCGCCAGCAGGCCGGGGATGGACAGTTGGTCGAACTACGAGCAGTACTTC. Looking up the rest from reference TRBV5-1 and TRBJ2-7 gives the full variable domain: KAGVTQTPRYLIKTRGQQVTLSCSPISGHRSVSWYQQTPGQGLQFLFEYFSETQRNKGNFPGRFSGRQFSNSRSEMNVSTLELGDSALYLCASRPGMDSWSNYEQYFGPGTRLTVT.